The 5 T cell receptor beta chains reported below all come from one sample, sequenced in a study of blood T cell repertoires in COVID-19. The method was immunoSEQ multiplex PCR; TCRdb's version includes in-frame clones alone and lacks a portion of them. The sample contains a few hundred thousand clones, around nine tenths of which appear only once. The sequencing input was peripheral blood. The receptors stem from a woman between 70 and 85 years old with active or convalescent COVID-19.

This chain connects TRBV5-1 to TRBJ2-6; maybe TRBD2 (5 bases). The CDR3 loop spans 15 amino acids. Germline V gene data show CDR1 as SGHRS and CDR2 as YFSETQ. V was trimmed by 4 bases and J by 0 bases, leaving 8 bases between them. The CDR3, as DNA: TGCGCCAGCAGCCTGAGGGACTCTGGGGCCAACGTCCTGACTTTC. Amino acid sequence: CASSLRDSGANVLTF.

The chain carries TRBV7-9 and TRBJ1-5; D is unresolved. The V end was cut by 4 bases, the J end by 4 bases, with 11 bases between. Germline V lookup: CDR1 SEHNR, CDR2 FQNEAQ (reference sequence). This CDR3 region has 14 residues. CDR3 bases: TGTGCCAGCAGCTCTAGGCCGGTAAATCAGCCCCAGCATTTT. Protein: CASSSRPVNQPQHF.

The genes are TRBV27 and TRBJ1-2; no definite D call. CDR1 is MNHEY and CDR2 is SMNVEV in the germline V gene (reference sequence). The ends were cut back, 3 bases at V and 5 bases at J, with 13 bases in the middle. The CDR3 contains 14 residues. DNA of the CDR3: TGTGCCAGCAGTTTTTTCCCTAACTCTTATGGCTACACCTTC. Protein sequence: CASSFFPNSYGYTF.

V gene TRBV7-2 combines with J gene TRBJ1-6; TRBD1 matches at 8 bases. The J segment lost 7 bases and the V segment lost 1 base, leaving 6 bases of the junction unmatched. Germline values: CDR1 SGHTA, CDR2 FQGNSA. The CDR3 is 16 amino acids. The CDR3 reads CASSLEFNRGNSPLHF. In DNA form, the CDR3 reads TGTGCCAGCAGCTTAGAATTTAACAGGGGGAATTCACCCCTCCACTTT.

The rearrangement joins TRBV24-1 to TRBJ2-1, with TRBD1 matching over 8 bases. Germline trimming cut 6 bases from V and 6 bases from J; bases unmatched to any gene: 12. CDR1 and CDR2 from the germline V gene are KGHDR and SFDVKD. The CDR3 has 16 amino acids. Here the CDR3 DNA reads TGTGCCACCAGTCCACACGTTGGACAGGGTACCAATGAGCAGTTCTTC. Residues: CATSPHVGQGTNEQFF.